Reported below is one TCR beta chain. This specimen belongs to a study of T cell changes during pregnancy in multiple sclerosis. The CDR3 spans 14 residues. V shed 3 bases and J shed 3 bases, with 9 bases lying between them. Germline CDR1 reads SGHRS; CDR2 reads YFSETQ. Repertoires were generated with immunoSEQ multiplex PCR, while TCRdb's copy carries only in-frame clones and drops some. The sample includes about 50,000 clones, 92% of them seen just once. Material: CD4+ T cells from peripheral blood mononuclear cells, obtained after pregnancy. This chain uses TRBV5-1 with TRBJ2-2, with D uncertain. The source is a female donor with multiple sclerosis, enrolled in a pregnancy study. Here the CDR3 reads CASSSNTYTGELFF. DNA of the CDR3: TGCGCCAGCAGCTCAAACACGTACACCGGGGAGCTGTTTTTT. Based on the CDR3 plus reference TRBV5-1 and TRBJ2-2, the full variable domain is KAGVTQTPRYLIKTRGQQVTLSCSPISGHRSVSWYQQTPGQGLQFLFEYFSETQRNKGNFPGRFSGRQFSNSRSEMNVSTLELGDSALYLCASSSNTYTGELFFGEGSRLTVL.